This is a list of T cell receptor beta chains from one sample in a study of blood T cell repertoires in COVID-19. Clones were read by immunoSEQ multiplex PCR, and TCRdb kept only the in-frame ones, dropping some. Among roughly 300,000 clones listed, more than 75% were seen once. Sequencing was done on a sample of peripheral blood. These receptor sequences come from a woman aged 40 to 49 who had recovered from COVID-19. Both conserved end residues are part of each CDR3. Each record gives: D gene, J gene, V gene, clone size, CDR3 DNA, CDR3 protein. A D gene is named only where the DNA matches it firmly. Some rows mark clone size as missing; the rest say once, few, many or name a class of expanded clone.

-,TRBJ2-1,TRBV4-3,-,TGCGCCAGCAGCCAAGGTGTGGCTAGCTCCTACAATGAGCAGTTCTTC,CASSQGVASSYNEQFF
-,TRBJ2-1,TRBV11-2,-,TGTGCCAGCAGCTTTAACGGGTTCTACAATGAGCAGTTCTTC,CASSFNGFYNEQFF
TRBD1,TRBJ1-1,TRBV11-2,-,TGTGCCAGCAGCATTCAGGGACAGAGGAACACTGAAGCTTTCTTT,CASSIQGQRNTEAFF
TRBD1,TRBJ1-2,TRBV11-2,once,TGTGCCAGCAGCTGGGGGGACAGAGACAACTATGGCTACACCTTC,CASSWGDRDNYGYTF
-,TRBJ1-2,TRBV6-1,few,TGTGCCAGCAGTGAAGCAGCCTTGAACTATGGCTACACCTTC,CASSEAALNYGYTF
-,TRBJ2-2,TRBV21-1,-,TGTGCCAGCAGCCCATCGAAAGGGGACATCGCAAACACCGGGGAGCTGTTTTTT,CASSPSKGDIANTGELFF
-,TRBJ2-5,TRBV15,-,TGTGCCACCAGCGATCGGCGCGGACAAGAGACCCAGTACTTC,CATSDRRGQETQYF
-,TRBJ1-1,TRBV10-3,-,TGTGCCATCAGTGAGTCGCTTTCGGGAGCCACTGAAGCTTTCTTT,CAISESLSGATEAFF
TRBD1,TRBJ1-1,TRBV6-5,-,TGTGCCAGCAGTTACCAGGGGGCGCGCACTGAAGCTTTCTTT,CASSYQGARTEAFF
-,TRBJ1-6,TRBV20-1,-,TGCAGTGCTAGTGGCGAGACATGGTATTCACCCCTCCACTTT,CSASGETWYSPLHF
-,TRBJ2-1,TRBV5-1,-,TGCGCCAGCAGCTTATCCAGGGTACTCAGCGATGAGCAGTTCTTC,CASSLSRVLSDEQFF
-,TRBJ2-2,TRBV5-8,-,TGTGCCAGCAGCTTGGGTCGGGGAATCATCGACACCGGGGAGCTGTTTTTT,CASSLGRGIIDTGELFF
TRBD1,TRBJ1-1,TRBV5-4,-,TGTGCCAGCAGCTACTGGACAGGGAGAAACACTGAAGCTTTCTTT,CASSYWTGRNTEAFF
-,TRBJ1-2,TRBV2,-,TGTGCCAGCAAAGCACCTAACTATGGCTACACCTTC,CASKAPNYGYTF
-,TRBJ2-7,TRBV7-9,-,TGTGCCAGCAGCTTAGGGTCAGGCAGAACCTACGAGCAGTACTTC,CASSLGSGRTYEQYF
TRBD1,TRBJ1-4,TRBV10-3,-,TGTGCCATCAGTGGGGGACAGGATAATGAAAAACTGTTTTTT,CAISGGQDNEKLFF
TRBD1,TRBJ2-2,TRBV2,-,TGTGCCAGCAGGGGACAGGGTGAGCTGTTTTTT,CASRGQGELFF
-,TRBJ1-2,TRBV30,-,TGTGCCTGGAGTGTAAACAGGGCCTATGGCTACACCTTC,CAWSVNRAYGYTF
TRBD2,TRBJ2-3,TRBV9,few,TGTGCCAGCAGCGCGACTAGCGGGGGACCCAGAACCGCCACAGATACGCAGTATTTT,CASSATSGGPRTATDTQYF
TRBD2,TRBJ2-2,TRBV9,-,TGTGCCAGCAGCGCTAGCGGGGGGGCGATGGCCGGGGAGCTGTTTTTT,CASSASGGAMAGELFF
TRBD1,TRBJ1-1,TRBV7-9,once,TGTGCCAGCAGCACCCATGGCGGGGACAGCACTGAAGCTTTCTTT,CASSTHGGDSTEAFF
-,TRBJ2-3,TRBV9,-,TGTGCCAGCAGCGTAGGGCCAAACCCGGATACGCAGTATTTT,CASSVGPNPDTQYF
TRBD1,TRBJ1-1,TRBV7-2,-,TGTGCCAGCAGCCCCCGGGGCAGGGGGACGAACACTGAAGCTTTCTTT,CASSPRGRGTNTEAFF
TRBD1,TRBJ1-2,TRBV5-4,-,TGTGCCAGCAGCCCGGACAGGGCAATACTGGAGGGCTACACCTTC,CASSPDRAILEGYTF
-,TRBJ1-1,TRBV18,-,TGTGCCAGCTCACCACCCGGGGGAGAAGCTTTCTTT,CASSPPGGEAFF
TRBD1,TRBJ1-1,TRBV5-1,-,TGCGCCAGCAGCCGGGGACAGACTATGAACACTGAAGCTTTCTTT,CASSRGQTMNTEAFF
TRBD1,TRBJ1-3,TRBV5-1,few,TGCGCCAGCAGCTTGGGGACAGGGGGGAACACCATATATTTT,CASSLGTGGNTIYF
-,TRBJ1-2,TRBV30,-,TGTGCCTGGAGCGTATTCTCTCTGAGGGATTCTAACTATGGCTACACCTTC,CAWSVFSLRDSNYGYTF
-,TRBJ2-5,TRBV24-1,-,TGTGCCACCAGTTGGGCCGGTACCCAGTACTTC,CATSWAGTQYF
-,TRBJ2-2,TRBV9,-,TGTGCCAGCAGCGTAGTATGGGGCATGGCCGGGGAGCTGTTTTTT,CASSVVWGMAGELFF
-,TRBJ2-3,TRBV7-9,-,TGTGCCAGCAGCCTAGGTAGGACAGCCTCACACACAGATACGCAGTATTTT,CASSLGRTASHTDTQYF
TRBD1,TRBJ1-2,TRBV5-1,-,TGCGCCAGCAGCCTTGGGACAGGGGGGGACTATGGCTACACCTTC,CASSLGTGGDYGYTF
-,TRBJ1-3,TRBV7-3,-,TGTGCCAGCAGCTTAACCAGGGGTGGGGACACCATATATTTT,CASSLTRGGDTIYF
-,TRBJ1-5,TRBV5-8,-,TGTGCCAGCAGCTCGGGGTATAGCAATCAGCCCCAGCATTTT,CASSSGYSNQPQHF
TRBD2,TRBJ2-5,TRBV7-2,-,TGTGCCAGCAGCTACTTTGGGGGAGGGGCCCAGTACTTC,CASSYFGGGAQYF
-,TRBJ1-4,TRBV2,-,TGTGCCAGCAGTGCGGCTTCGGGAGGTGAAAAACTGTTTTTT,CASSAASGGEKLFF
TRBD2,TRBJ2-3,TRBV5-1,-,TGCGCCAGCAGCTGGGAGGGAACTTATACGCAGTATTTT,CASSWEGTYTQYF
TRBD1,TRBJ2-7,TRBV6-5,once,TGTGCCAGCAGGAGGGACAGGTCATCCTACGAGCAGTACTTC,CASRRDRSSYEQYF
TRBD1,TRBJ1-1,TRBV5-1,-,TGCGCCAGCACCGACCCCCGGGACAGGTCTAACACTGAAGCTTTCTTT,CASTDPRDRSNTEAFF
TRBD1,TRBJ2-7,TRBV23-1,-,TGCGCCAGCAGTCAATCGCGACAGGGGACTCCCTACGAGCAGTACTTC,CASSQSRQGTPYEQYF
-,TRBJ1-6,TRBV6-6,-,TGTGCCAGCAGTCCGGAGGGAGTTCTTTATTCACCCCTCCACTTT,CASSPEGVLYSPLHF
-,TRBJ1-2,TRBV12-3/TRBV12-4,-,TGTGCCAGCAGTTTACGGCAGGACTATGGCTACACCTTC,CASSLRQDYGYTF
TRBD2,TRBJ2-5,TRBV9,-,TGTGCCAGCAGCGTCTGGACTAGCGGGGATGAGACCCAGTACTTC,CASSVWTSGDETQYF
-,TRBJ2-2,TRBV27,-,TGTGCCAGCAGTGCTAAAAACACCGGGGAGCTGTTTTTT,CASSAKNTGELFF
-,TRBJ2-3,TRBV7-9,-,TGTGCCAGCAGCTTAGCGCCAGGGGGGTATACAGATACGCAGTATTTT,CASSLAPGGYTDTQYF
TRBD1,TRBJ1-2,TRBV24-1,-,TGTGCCACCAGTGACTCCGGGACAGGGGGCGAGGGCTACACCTTC,CATSDSGTGGEGYTF
TRBD2,TRBJ2-1,TRBV4-1,-,TGCGCCAGCAGCCACGGTACTAGCGGGGGGTACAATGAGCAGTTCTTC,CASSHGTSGGYNEQFF
TRBD1,TRBJ1-5,TRBV7-8,-,TGTGCCAGCAGCTCGACAGGGGTCAGCAATCAGCCCCAGCATTTT,CASSSTGVSNQPQHF
TRBD2,TRBJ2-1,TRBV5-4,-,TGTGCCAGCAGCCTCCGACTAGCGGGGTCCAATGAGCAGTTCTTC,CASSLRLAGSNEQFF
-,TRBJ2-3,TRBV3-1/TRBV3-2,-,TGTGCCAGCAGCCAAGAGTCCCCAGGGCCGGAATATACGCAGTATTTT,CASSQESPGPEYTQYF
TRBD1,TRBJ1-2,TRBV30,-,TGTGCCTGGAGAGGGGACAGTTGGGGAAAGGACACCTTC,CAWRGDSWGKDTF
TRBD1,TRBJ1-1,TRBV9,-,TGTGCCAGCAGCCTCGGGACAGGGGGCTGGAACACTGAAGCTTTCTTT,CASSLGTGGWNTEAFF
-,TRBJ2-5,TRBV14,-,TGTGCCAGCAGCCAATCCTTTCGGTACCAAGAGACCCAGTACTTC,CASSQSFRYQETQYF
TRBD1,TRBJ1-2,TRBV5-4,-,TGTGCCAGCAGCTTACCGCCGGGACAGGCGAACTATGGCTACACCTTC,CASSLPPGQANYGYTF
-,TRBJ1-3,TRBV7-9,many,TGTGCCAGCAGCCTACAGGGCGCCGGAGACACCATATATTTT,CASSLQGAGDTIYF